Listed below are T cell receptor beta chains from one sample, sequenced in a study of blood T cell repertoires in COVID-19. The assay was immunoSEQ multiplex PCR, and TCRdb's table has in-frame clones only and misses some. This table holds roughly 70,000 clones, more than 75% found once. The sample was peripheral blood. These receptors all come from a human donor in a cohort sampled during active COVID-19. Both conserved end residues are part of each CDR3. D genes are given only for firm matches. Size is stated for part of the rows, as once, few or many counts, or as a class when the clone is expanded.

j_gene: TRBJ2-1
d_gene: .
v_gene: TRBV5-1
len: 14
abundance: few
CDR3aa: CASSVDVSLNEQFF
CDR3nt: TGCGCCAGCAGCGTAGATGTCTCCCTGAATGAGCAGTTCTTC

j_gene: TRBJ2-7
d_gene: .
v_gene: TRBV14
len: 14
abundance: .
CDR3aa: CASSPRMSSYEQYF
CDR3nt: TGTGCCAGCAGCCCCCGTATGAGCTCCTACGAGCAGTACTTC

j_gene: TRBJ2-7
d_gene: TRBD2
v_gene: TRBV5-1
len: 16
abundance: .
CDR3aa: CASSLDGAGTTYEQYF
CDR3nt: TGCGCCAGCAGCTTGGACGGGGCTGGGACTACCTACGAGCAGTACTTC

j_gene: TRBJ2-6
d_gene: .
v_gene: TRBV11-1
len: 15
abundance: few
CDR3aa: CASSTVLSGANVLTF
CDR3nt: TGTGCCAGCAGTACGGTCCTCTCTGGGGCCAACGTCCTGACTTTC

j_gene: TRBJ1-4
d_gene: .
v_gene: TRBV3-1/TRBV3-2
len: 14
abundance: .
CDR3aa: CASSQNRVSEKLFF
CDR3nt: TGTGCCAGCAGCCAAAACAGGGTATCTGAAAAACTGTTTTTT

j_gene: TRBJ1-3
d_gene: TRBD1
v_gene: TRBV2
len: 15
abundance: .
CDR3aa: CASSDRADRGHTIYF
CDR3nt: TGTGCCAGCAGTGATAGAGCCGACAGGGGACACACCATATATTTT

j_gene: TRBJ1-1
d_gene: .
v_gene: TRBV5-1
len: 14
abundance: few
CDR3aa: CASSLVPGNTEAFF
CDR3nt: TGCGCCAGCAGCTTGGTTCCAGGGAACACTGAAGCTTTCTTT

j_gene: TRBJ1-3
d_gene: .
v_gene: TRBV5-1
len: 13
abundance: .
CDR3aa: CASSLAGRSTIYF
CDR3nt: TGCGCCAGCAGCTTAGCAGGGAGGAGCACCATATATTTT

j_gene: TRBJ2-7
d_gene: .
v_gene: TRBV30
len: 13
abundance: .
CDR3aa: CAWSQGLSYEQYF
CDR3nt: TGTGCCTGGAGCCAGGGGTTGTCGTACGAGCAGTACTTC

j_gene: TRBJ1-2
d_gene: TRBD1
v_gene: TRBV15
len: 16
abundance: .
CDR3aa: CATDDGQGARSYGYTF
CDR3nt: TGTGCCACCGATGACGGACAGGGGGCGCGGAGCTATGGCTACACCTTC

j_gene: TRBJ1-6
d_gene: TRBD1
v_gene: TRBV6-5
len: 14
abundance: .
CDR3aa: CASRPTGEVSPLHF
CDR3nt: TGTGCCAGCAGACCGACAGGGGAAGTTTCACCCCTCCACTTT

j_gene: TRBJ2-2
d_gene: .
v_gene: TRBV4-3
len: 16
abundance: few
CDR3aa: CASSQDRGADTGELFF
CDR3nt: TGCGCCAGCAGCCAAGATCGGGGGGCCGACACCGGGGAGCTGTTTTTT

j_gene: TRBJ2-7
d_gene: .
v_gene: TRBV2
len: 17
abundance: .
CDR3aa: CASSEPLTGTLTYEQYF
CDR3nt: TGTGCCAGCAGTGAACCCCTAACCGGGACACTTACCTACGAGCAGTACTTC

j_gene: TRBJ2-7
d_gene: .
v_gene: TRBV4-1
len: 14
abundance: few
CDR3aa: CASSREALSYEQYF
CDR3nt: TGCGCCAGCAGCCGGGAGGCCCTCTCCTACGAGCAGTACTTC

j_gene: TRBJ2-1
d_gene: .
v_gene: TRBV10-3
len: 14
abundance: .
CDR3aa: CAISEFVENNEQFF
CDR3nt: TGTGCCATCAGTGAATTTGTGGAGAACAATGAGCAGTTCTTC

j_gene: TRBJ1-5
d_gene: TRBD1
v_gene: TRBV6-5
len: 15
abundance: .
CDR3aa: CASRDRQVSNQPQHF
CDR3nt: TGTGCCAGCCGGGACAGACAAGTAAGCAATCAGCCCCAGCATTTT

j_gene: TRBJ2-7
d_gene: .
v_gene: TRBV3-1/TRBV3-2
len: 14
abundance: .
CDR3aa: CASSRSTSSYEQYF
CDR3nt: TGTGCCAGCAGCCGATCGACTAGCTCCTACGAGCAGTACTTC

j_gene: TRBJ2-5
d_gene: TRBD1
v_gene: TRBV6-1
len: 14
abundance: .
CDR3aa: CASSEVPDRVTQYF
CDR3nt: TGTGCCAGCAGTGAAGTCCCGGACAGGGTAACCCAGTACTTC

j_gene: TRBJ2-5
d_gene: .
v_gene: TRBV2
len: 15
abundance: .
CDR3aa: CASSELVAVQETQYF
CDR3nt: TGTGCCAGCAGTGAATTGGTAGCGGTACAAGAGACCCAGTACTTC

j_gene: TRBJ2-7
d_gene: TRBD2
v_gene: TRBV2
len: 17
abundance: .
CDR3aa: CASSEAPRLADSYEQYF
CDR3nt: TGTGCCAGCAGTGAAGCTCCACGACTAGCGGACTCCTACGAGCAGTACTTC

j_gene: TRBJ2-7
d_gene: .
v_gene: TRBV3-1/TRBV3-2
len: 15
abundance: few
CDR3aa: CASSHPAGRSYEQYF
CDR3nt: TGTGCCAGCAGCCACCCCGCGGGCCGCTCCTACGAGCAGTACTTC

j_gene: TRBJ2-7
d_gene: TRBD2
v_gene: TRBV6-2/TRBV6-3
len: 16
abundance: .
CDR3aa: CASSYSASGGPEEQYF
CDR3nt: TGTGCCAGCAGTTACAGCGCTAGCGGCGGTCCTGAGGAGCAGTACTTC

j_gene: TRBJ1-4
d_gene: TRBD1
v_gene: TRBV19
len: 16
abundance: .
CDR3aa: CASSNGGQPHNEKLFF
CDR3nt: TGTGCCAGTAGTAATGGGGGACAGCCCCATAATGAAAAACTGTTTTTT

j_gene: TRBJ2-5
d_gene: .
v_gene: TRBV7-7
len: 15
abundance: .
CDR3aa: CASSLEGSDWETQYF
CDR3nt: TGTGCCAGCAGCTTAGAGGGGTCTGACTGGGAGACCCAGTACTTC

j_gene: TRBJ1-3
d_gene: .
v_gene: TRBV7-9
len: 12
abundance: .
CDR3aa: CASSSASDTIYF
CDR3nt: TGTGCCAGCAGCTCCGCTTCGGACACCATATATTTT

j_gene: TRBJ2-7
d_gene: TRBD2
v_gene: TRBV27
len: 16
abundance: .
CDR3aa: CASSYLRGGRSAEQYF
CDR3nt: TGTGCCAGCAGCTACCTCCGGGGGGGACGATCGGCCGAGCAGTACTTC

j_gene: TRBJ2-1
d_gene: TRBD2
v_gene: TRBV19
len: 18
abundance: .
CDR3aa: CASSIDGVSAGARNEQFF
CDR3nt: TGTGCCAGTAGTATAGACGGCGTTTCAGCGGGAGCTCGCAATGAGCAGTTCTTC

j_gene: TRBJ2-3
d_gene: TRBD2
v_gene: TRBV2
len: 13
abundance: .
CDR3aa: CASQAGVADTQYF
CDR3nt: TGTGCCAGTCAAGCGGGAGTGGCCGATACGCAGTATTTT

j_gene: TRBJ2-6
d_gene: .
v_gene: TRBV29-1
len: 14
abundance: .
CDR3aa: CSVQGNSGANVLTF
CDR3nt: TGCAGCGTTCAGGGAAACTCTGGGGCCAACGTCCTGACTTTC

j_gene: TRBJ1-2
d_gene: .
v_gene: TRBV6-5
len: 10
abundance: .
CDR3aa: CASYNYGYTF
CDR3nt: TGTGCCAGCTATAACTATGGCTACACCTTC

j_gene: TRBJ2-1
d_gene: .
v_gene: TRBV21-1
len: 19
abundance: .
CDR3aa: CASSKKGDRDPRFYNEQFF
CDR3nt: TGTGCCAGCAGCAAAAAGGGGGACAGGGATCCCCGGTTCTACAATGAGCAGTTCTTC

j_gene: TRBJ1-4
d_gene: TRBD1
v_gene: TRBV6-1
len: 16
abundance: .
CDR3aa: CASSEGQGIGNEKLFF
CDR3nt: TGTGCCAGCAGTGAGGGACAGGGGATCGGTAATGAAAAACTGTTTTTT

j_gene: TRBJ1-1
d_gene: .
v_gene: TRBV5-6
len: 15
abundance: .
CDR3aa: CASSLRGIMNTEAFF
CDR3nt: TGTGCCAGCAGCCTCCGGGGTATCATGAACACTGAAGCTTTCTTT